This T cell receptor beta chain was identified in a study of shared T cell receptors in the human thymus. Germline V gene sequence: CDR1 MGHRA, CDR2 YSYEKL. The CDR3 consists of 15 residues. Trimming shortened V by 2 bases and J by 6 bases, and 17 bases separated the two germline ends. Sequencing was performed with immunoSEQ multiplex PCR; in TCRdb, only in-frame clones are kept and a portion is missing. The table records hundreds of thousands of clones, approximately 80% of them present only once. These same data were also listed under a study on human thymus T cells. That report notes: Corrective cardiac surgery supplied the resected thymus tissue.

The rearrangement joins TRBV4-1 to TRBJ2-7; possibly TRBD2 for D (5 bases). The sequence came from a boy in the first two years of life with a congenital heart defect. Sequencing was carried out using thymocytes. This CDR3 reads CASSQRTEAGSEQYF. Written as DNA, the CDR3 is TGCGCCAGCAGCCAAAGAACGGAGGCCGGTTCCGAGCAGTACTTC.